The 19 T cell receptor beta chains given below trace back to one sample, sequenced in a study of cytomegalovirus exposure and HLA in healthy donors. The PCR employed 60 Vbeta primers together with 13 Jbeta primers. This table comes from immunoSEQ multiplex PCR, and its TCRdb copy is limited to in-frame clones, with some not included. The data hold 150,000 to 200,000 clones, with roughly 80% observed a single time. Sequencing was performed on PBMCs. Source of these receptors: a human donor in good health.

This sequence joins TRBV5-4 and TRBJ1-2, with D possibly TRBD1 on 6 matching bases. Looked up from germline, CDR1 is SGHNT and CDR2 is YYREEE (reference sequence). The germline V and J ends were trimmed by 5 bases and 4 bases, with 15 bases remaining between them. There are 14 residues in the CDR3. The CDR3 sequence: CASRVAGAGYGYTF. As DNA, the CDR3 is TGTGCCAGCAGGGTTGCGGGGGCTGGCTATGGCTACACCTTC.

This chain's CDR3 is CASSEGSDQPQHF. CDR3 bases: TGTGCCAGCTCCGAGGGTTCGGATCAGCCCCAGCATTTT. The chain is built from TRBV18 and TRBJ1-5; D unresolved. The CDR3 runs to 13 residues. Germline V lookup: CDR1 KGHSH, CDR2 LQKENI. V lost 6 bases to trimming and J lost 5 bases, with 11 bases between them.

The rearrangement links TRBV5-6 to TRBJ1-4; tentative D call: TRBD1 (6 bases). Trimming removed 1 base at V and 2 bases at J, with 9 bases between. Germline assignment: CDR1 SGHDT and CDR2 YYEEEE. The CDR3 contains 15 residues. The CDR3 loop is CASSLTGLTNEKLFF. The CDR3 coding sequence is TGTGCCAGCAGCTTGACAGGGCTCACTAATGAAAAACTGTTTTTT.

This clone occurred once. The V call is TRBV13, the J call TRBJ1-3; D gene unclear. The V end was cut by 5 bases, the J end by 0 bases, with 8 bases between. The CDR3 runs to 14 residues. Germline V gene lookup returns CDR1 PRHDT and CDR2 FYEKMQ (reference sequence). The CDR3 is CASSTASSGNTIYF. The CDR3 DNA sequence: TGTGCCAGCAGCACCGCTAGCTCTGGAAACACCATATATTTT.

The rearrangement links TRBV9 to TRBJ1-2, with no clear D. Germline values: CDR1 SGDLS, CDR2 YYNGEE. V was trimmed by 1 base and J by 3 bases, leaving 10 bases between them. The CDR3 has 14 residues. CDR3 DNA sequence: TGTGCCAGCAGCGTAAGCGGGCCCCACTATGGCTACACCTTC. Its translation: CASSVSGPHYGYTF.

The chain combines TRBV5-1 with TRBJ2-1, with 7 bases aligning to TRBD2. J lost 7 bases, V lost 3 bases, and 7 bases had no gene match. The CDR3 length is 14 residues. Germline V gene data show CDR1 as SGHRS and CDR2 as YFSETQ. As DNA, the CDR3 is TGCGCCAGCAGCTGGGGGGGTCAGGCAAATGAGCAGTTCTTC. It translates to CASSWGGQANEQFF.

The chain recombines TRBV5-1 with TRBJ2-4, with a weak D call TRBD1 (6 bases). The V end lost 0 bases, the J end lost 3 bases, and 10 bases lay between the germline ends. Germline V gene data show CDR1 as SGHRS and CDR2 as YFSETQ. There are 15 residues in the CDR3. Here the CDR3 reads CASSLADRSKNIQYF. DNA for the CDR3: TGCGCCAGCAGCTTGGCGGACAGAAGCAAAAACATTCAGTACTTC.

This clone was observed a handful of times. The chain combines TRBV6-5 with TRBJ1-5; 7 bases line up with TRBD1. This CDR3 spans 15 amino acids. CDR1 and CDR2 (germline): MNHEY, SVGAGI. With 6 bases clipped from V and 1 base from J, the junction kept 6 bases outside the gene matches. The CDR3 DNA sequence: TGTGCCAGCAGATACAGGGGATCGAGCAATCAGCCCCAGCATTTT. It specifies CASRYRGSSNQPQHF.

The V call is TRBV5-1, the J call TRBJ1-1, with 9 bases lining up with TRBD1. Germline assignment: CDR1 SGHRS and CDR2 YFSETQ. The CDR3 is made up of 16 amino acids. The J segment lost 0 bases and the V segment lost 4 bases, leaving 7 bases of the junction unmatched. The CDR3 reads CASSHKQGALNTEAFF. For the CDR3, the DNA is TGCGCCAGCAGCCACAAACAGGGGGCGCTGAACACTGAAGCTTTCTTT.

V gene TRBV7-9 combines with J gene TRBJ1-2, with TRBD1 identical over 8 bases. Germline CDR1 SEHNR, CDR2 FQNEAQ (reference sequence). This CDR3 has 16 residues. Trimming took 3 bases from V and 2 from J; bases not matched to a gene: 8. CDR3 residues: CASSFVQGGFNYGYTF. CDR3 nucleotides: TGTGCCAGCAGCTTCGTACAGGGGGGCTTCAACTATGGCTACACCTTC.

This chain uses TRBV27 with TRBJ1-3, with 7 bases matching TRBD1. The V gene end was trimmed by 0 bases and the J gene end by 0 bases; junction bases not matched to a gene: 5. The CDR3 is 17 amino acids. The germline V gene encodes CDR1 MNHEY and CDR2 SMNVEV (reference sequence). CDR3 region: CASSLSWTGDSGNTIYF. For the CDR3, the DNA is TGTGCCAGCAGTTTATCGTGGACAGGTGACTCTGGAAACACCATATATTTT.

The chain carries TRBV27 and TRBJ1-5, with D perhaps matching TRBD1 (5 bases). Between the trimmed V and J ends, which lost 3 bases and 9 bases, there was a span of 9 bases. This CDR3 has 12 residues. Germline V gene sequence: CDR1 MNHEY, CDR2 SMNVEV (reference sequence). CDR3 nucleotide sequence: TGTGCCAGCAGTTTTCCAGGGTGGCCCCAGCATTTT. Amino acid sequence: CASSFPGWPQHF.

CDR3 in amino acids: CASSYSRLPLVAQYF. The CDR3, as DNA: TGTGCCAGCAGTTACTCGCGACTCCCCCTGGTTGCCCAGTACTTC. The chain links TRBV6-6 to TRBJ2-5; D remains unclear. Per the germline V gene, CDR1 is MNHNY and CDR2 is SVGAGI (reference sequence). This CDR3 spans 15 amino acids. V was clipped by 0 bases and J by 9 bases, with 17 bases between them.

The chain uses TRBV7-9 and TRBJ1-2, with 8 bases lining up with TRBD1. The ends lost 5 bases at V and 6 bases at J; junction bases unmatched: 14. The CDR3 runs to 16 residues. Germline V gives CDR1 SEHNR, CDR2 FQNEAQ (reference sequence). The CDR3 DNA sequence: TGTGCCAGCAGCCCCTCATGGGGACAGGAAGGAGATGGCTACACCTTC. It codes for CASSPSWGQEGDGYTF.

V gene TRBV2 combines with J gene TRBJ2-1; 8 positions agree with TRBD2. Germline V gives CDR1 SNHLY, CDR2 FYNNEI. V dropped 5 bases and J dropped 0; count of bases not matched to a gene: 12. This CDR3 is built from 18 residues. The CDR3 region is CASSPSRGAPSSYNEQFF. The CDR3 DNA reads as TGTGCCAGCAGTCCCTCGCGGGGGGCACCAAGCTCCTACAATGAGCAGTTCTTC.

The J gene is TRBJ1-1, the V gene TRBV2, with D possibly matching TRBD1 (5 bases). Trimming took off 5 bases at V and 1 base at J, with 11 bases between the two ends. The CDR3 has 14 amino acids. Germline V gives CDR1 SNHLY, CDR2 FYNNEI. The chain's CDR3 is CASSPGLANTEAFF. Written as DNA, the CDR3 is TGTGCCAGCAGTCCGGGACTCGCGAACACTGAAGCTTTCTTT. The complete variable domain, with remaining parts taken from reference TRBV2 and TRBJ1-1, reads EPEVTQTPSHQVTQMGQEVILRCVPISNHLYFYWYRQILGQKVEFLVSFYNNEISEKSEIFDDQFSVERPDGSNFTLKIRSTKLEDSAMYFCASSPGLANTEAFFGQGTRLTVV.

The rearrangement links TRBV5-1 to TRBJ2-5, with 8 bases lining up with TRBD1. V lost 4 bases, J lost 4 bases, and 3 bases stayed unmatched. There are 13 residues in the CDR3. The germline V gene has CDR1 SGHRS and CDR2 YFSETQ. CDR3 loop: CASSPGTGETQYF. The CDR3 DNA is TGCGCCAGCAGCCCAGGGACAGGAGAGACCCAGTACTTC.

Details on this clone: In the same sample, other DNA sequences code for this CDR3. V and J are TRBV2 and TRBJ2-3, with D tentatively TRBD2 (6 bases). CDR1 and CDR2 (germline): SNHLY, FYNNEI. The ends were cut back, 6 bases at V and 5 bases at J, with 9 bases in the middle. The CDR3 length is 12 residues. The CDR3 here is CASRQGGDTQYF. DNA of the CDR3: TGTGCCAGCAGGCAGGGAGGAGATACGCAGTATTTT.

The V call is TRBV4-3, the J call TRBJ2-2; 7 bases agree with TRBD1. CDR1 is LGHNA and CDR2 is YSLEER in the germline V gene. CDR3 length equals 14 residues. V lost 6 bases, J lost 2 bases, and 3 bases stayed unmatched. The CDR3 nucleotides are TGCGCCAGCAGACAGGGGAGCAACACCGGGGAGCTGTTTTTT. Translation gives CASRQGSNTGELFF.